This T cell receptor beta chain appears in the sequencing data of a study of PD-L1 blockade in urothelial cancer. Study summary: Per blood sample, T cells had a median of roughly 150,000. Whole-study findings and limits: Tumor-associated blood clones were expanded more by durable-benefit patients at 3 weeks.

Germline values: CDR1 ENHRY, CDR2 SYGVKD. The CDR3 is 15 amino acids. After removal of 7 bases from V and 5 bases from J, the junction contained 11 bases not matched to a gene. The templates were synthetic TCR analogs, and they were spiked into each PCR. The table came from immunoSEQ multiplex PCR; TCRdb's copy has only in-frame clones and leaves some out. The sample has tens of thousands of clones; more than 70% are singletons. Time point reported: pretreatment peripheral blood. Sampling of each patient yielded between 1 and 8 specimens, collected pretreatment and on-treatment. Concerning this clone itself: Its antigen remains unknown.

V is TRBV10-3 and J is TRBJ2-5; 9 bases are shared with TRBD1. The sample here was PBMCs, taken around atezolizumab (anti-PD-L1) treatment. This TCR was recovered from a man aged 55 to 70 with urothelial cancer. CDR3 loop: CAIKGDRAGFETQYF. For the CDR3, the DNA is TGTGCCATCAAGGGGGACAGGGCGGGTTTTGAGACCCAGTACTTC.